These T cell receptor beta chains were read from a single sample in a study of blood T cells in healthy people across ages. TCRdb reanalysed the 5' RACE reads using MiXCR and keeps one entry per CDR3 protein. The repertoire consists of 1.2 million to 1.5 million distinct CDR3 sequences, with approximately 59% occurring once and the leading ten covering roughly 7%. The sample taken for sequencing was blood. These receptors were obtained from a man aged 18 to 35 in good health. The CDR3 runs from the conserved cysteine through the conserved F or W. Fields, in order: V gene, clone size, D gene, J gene, CDR3 DNA, CDR3 protein. The D gene is left open where the match is weak. Rows may omit the clone size; those that give it use once, few, many or a size class.

v_gene: TRBV4-3; abundance: .; d_gene: .; j_gene: TRBJ2-6; CDR3nt: TGCGCCAGCAGCCAAGATCCGAGTACTGGGGCCAACGTCCTGACTTTC; CDR3aa: CASSQDPSTGANVLTF
v_gene: TRBV4-3; abundance: few; d_gene: .; j_gene: TRBJ2-1; CDR3nt: TGCGCCAGCAGCCAAGTTATAGGGCTAAAGGGACTGTTCTTC; CDR3aa: CASSQVIGLKGLFF
v_gene: TRBV6-5; abundance: .; d_gene: .; j_gene: TRBJ1-2; CDR3nt: TGTGCCAGCAACAAAGGAGGATCAAACTATGGCTACACCTTC; CDR3aa: CASNKGGSNYGYTF
v_gene: TRBV7-8; abundance: .; d_gene: .; j_gene: TRBJ2-7; CDR3nt: TGTGCCAGCAGCTTCAGCGCGGGGGCTGGGGCCTACGAGCAGTACTTC; CDR3aa: CASSFSAGAGAYEQYF
v_gene: TRBV6-6; abundance: .; d_gene: .; j_gene: TRBJ2-7; CDR3nt: TGTGCCAGCAGTTACTATAGGAGCGGGTCGGCCTACGAGCAGTACTTC; CDR3aa: CASSYYRSGSAYEQYF
v_gene: TRBV6-5; abundance: .; d_gene: .; j_gene: TRBJ1-1; CDR3nt: TGTGCCAGCTTCTCGAACAGGGTTCCGAACACTGAAGCTTTCTTT; CDR3aa: CASFSNRVPNTEAFF
v_gene: TRBV2; abundance: .; d_gene: .; j_gene: TRBJ1-2; CDR3nt: TGTGCCAGCAGGGTGGGCTATGGCTACACCTTC; CDR3aa: CASRVGYGYTF
v_gene: TRBV15; abundance: few; d_gene: .; j_gene: TRBJ2-3; CDR3nt: TGTGCCACCATCTCCCTGGGTACAGATACGCAGTATTTT; CDR3aa: CATISLGTDTQYF
v_gene: TRBV4-3; abundance: .; d_gene: TRBD2; j_gene: TRBJ2-2; CDR3nt: TGCGCCAGCAGCCAAGATGGGGGGGATACCGGGGAGCTGTTTTTT; CDR3aa: CASSQDGGDTGELFF
v_gene: TRBV28; abundance: .; d_gene: .; j_gene: TRBJ1-5; CDR3nt: TGTGCCAGCAGCCGAACAAGGGTGGGTGGCAATCAGCCCCAGCATTTT; CDR3aa: CASSRTRVGGNQPQHF
v_gene: TRBV7-2; abundance: few; d_gene: .; j_gene: TRBJ2-3; CDR3nt: TGTGCCAGCAGCTTAGTTCCGGAGACTGATACGCAGTATTTT; CDR3aa: CASSLVPETDTQYF
v_gene: TRBV20-1; abundance: .; d_gene: .; j_gene: TRBJ2-3; CDR3nt: TGCAGTGCTGCCCTGCCAGGGGACACAGATACGCAGTATTTT; CDR3aa: CSAALPGDTDTQYF
v_gene: TRBV5-1; abundance: .; d_gene: .; j_gene: TRBJ1-2; CDR3nt: TGCGCCAGCAGCCTAACAACCGGGACGGTGAAAGGAGGCTACACCTTC; CDR3aa: CASSLTTGTVKGGYTF
v_gene: TRBV4-1; abundance: .; d_gene: TRBD2; j_gene: TRBJ2-7; CDR3nt: TGCGCCAGCAGCCTGGGCCCTAGCGGGGGACGCTACGAGCAGTACTTC; CDR3aa: CASSLGPSGGRYEQYF
v_gene: TRBV3-1; abundance: .; d_gene: TRBD1; j_gene: TRBJ1-4; CDR3nt: TGTGCCAGCAGCCACGGGACAGCTCCTAATGAAAAACTGTTTTTT; CDR3aa: CASSHGTAPNEKLFF
v_gene: TRBV28; abundance: .; d_gene: TRBD1; j_gene: TRBJ1-2; CDR3nt: TGTGCCAGCAGTTTCGGGGACAGCCTTACCTATGGCTACACCTTC; CDR3aa: CASSFGDSLTYGYTF
v_gene: TRBV10-3; abundance: .; d_gene: .; j_gene: TRBJ2-2; CDR3nt: TGTGCCACTACGGACCTTACCGGGGAGCTGTTTTTT; CDR3aa: CATTDLTGELFF
v_gene: TRBV12-3/TRBV12-4; abundance: .; d_gene: .; j_gene: TRBJ1-2; CDR3nt: TGTGCCAGCACCACCCGGGGCAGTTTGATCGACTATGGCTACACCTTC; CDR3aa: CASTTRGSLIDYGYTF
v_gene: TRBV11-2; abundance: .; d_gene: .; j_gene: TRBJ2-7; CDR3nt: TGTGCCAGCAGCTTAGGGCACCGGGACACTCCCTACGAGCAGTACTTC; CDR3aa: CASSLGHRDTPYEQYF
v_gene: TRBV4-1; abundance: .; d_gene: .; j_gene: TRBJ2-7; CDR3nt: TGCGCCAGCATGGGCCCAGGCTACGAGCAGTACTTC; CDR3aa: CASMGPGYEQYF
v_gene: TRBV6-6; abundance: .; d_gene: TRBD1; j_gene: TRBJ1-2; CDR3nt: TGTGCCAGCACTCCCGGGACAGGGAACAACTATGGCTACACCTTC; CDR3aa: CASTPGTGNNYGYTF
v_gene: TRBV9; abundance: .; d_gene: TRBD1; j_gene: TRBJ1-1; CDR3nt: TGTGCCAGCAGTCCCACAGGGGGCGGTACGGGCACTGAAGCTTTCTTT; CDR3aa: CASSPTGGGTGTEAFF
v_gene: TRBV5-1; abundance: .; d_gene: .; j_gene: TRBJ1-1; CDR3nt: TGCGCCAGCAGCAACCCCTTACAGGGACCGAACACTGAAGCTTTCTTT; CDR3aa: CASSNPLQGPNTEAFF
v_gene: TRBV7-6; abundance: .; d_gene: .; j_gene: TRBJ2-2; CDR3nt: TGTGCCAGCAGCTCTAGAAGGGGGACACGGAACACCGGGGAGCTGTTTTTT; CDR3aa: CASSSRRGTRNTGELFF
v_gene: TRBV29-1; abundance: many; d_gene: .; j_gene: TRBJ2-1; CDR3nt: TGCAGCGTTGAACCTAACCGCAATGAGCAGTTCTTC; CDR3aa: CSVEPNRNEQFF
v_gene: TRBV28; abundance: .; d_gene: .; j_gene: TRBJ2-7; CDR3nt: TGTGTCAGCAGTTTACAGCTTACATTGGGGTTCGAGCAGTACTTC; CDR3aa: CVSSLQLTLGFEQYF
v_gene: TRBV6-5; abundance: .; d_gene: .; j_gene: TRBJ2-7; CDR3nt: TGTGCCAGCAGTCATAGGACGACGGCTTACTCCTACGAGCAGTACTTC; CDR3aa: CASSHRTTAYSYEQYF
v_gene: TRBV29-1; abundance: many; d_gene: .; j_gene: TRBJ2-1; CDR3nt: TGCAGCGTTGCACAGGACAATGAGCAGTTCTTC; CDR3aa: CSVAQDNEQFF
v_gene: TRBV7-2; abundance: .; d_gene: .; j_gene: TRBJ2-7; CDR3nt: TGTGCCAGCAGCTTAGCGGTGATTGGGGGGGCCCAGGGGCAGTACTTC; CDR3aa: CASSLAVIGGAQGQYF
v_gene: TRBV7-9; abundance: .; d_gene: .; j_gene: TRBJ2-1; CDR3nt: TGTGCCAGCAGCTTAGACGGGGTCCAGTTCTTC; CDR3aa: CASSLDGVQFF
v_gene: TRBV10-3; abundance: few; d_gene: .; j_gene: TRBJ2-1; CDR3nt: TGTGCCATCAGGGCTCTGGCGGATGAGCAGTTCTTC; CDR3aa: CAIRALADEQFF
v_gene: TRBV4-2; abundance: .; d_gene: .; j_gene: TRBJ2-5; CDR3nt: TGTGCCAGCAGCCAGGTCTCAGGGGAAGAGACCCAGTACTTC; CDR3aa: CASSQVSGEETQYF
v_gene: TRBV20-1; abundance: .; d_gene: TRBD1; j_gene: TRBJ2-1; CDR3nt: TGCAGTGCCCCCCAAGGACAGGGTCACAATGAGCAGTTCTTC; CDR3aa: CSAPQGQGHNEQFF
v_gene: TRBV27; abundance: .; d_gene: .; j_gene: TRBJ1-1; CDR3nt: TGTGCCAGCAGCAAAAGGGGGGGTGTCGCTGAAGCTTTCTTT; CDR3aa: CASSKRGGVAEAFF
v_gene: TRBV7-2; abundance: few; d_gene: .; j_gene: TRBJ1-5; CDR3nt: TGTGCCAGCAGCTTATTAGGGGGGGATCAGCCCCAGCATTTT; CDR3aa: CASSLLGGDQPQHF
v_gene: TRBV27; abundance: .; d_gene: TRBD1; j_gene: TRBJ1-2; CDR3nt: TGTGCCAGCAGTGGGCCAGGGGGGAGTTATGGCTACACCTTC; CDR3aa: CASSGPGGSYGYTF
v_gene: TRBV27; abundance: .; d_gene: TRBD1; j_gene: TRBJ2-1; CDR3nt: TGTGCCTGCAGTCTGGGACAGGGAAGAGTTTGGAATGAGCAGTTCTTC; CDR3aa: CACSLGQGRVWNEQFF
v_gene: TRBV6-2/TRBV6-3; abundance: .; d_gene: .; j_gene: TRBJ2-7; CDR3nt: TGTGCCAGCACCACCCAGAGAGGGACGTGGTACAATGAGCAGTACTTC; CDR3aa: CASTTQRGTWYNEQYF
v_gene: TRBV25-1; abundance: few; d_gene: .; j_gene: TRBJ2-3; CDR3nt: TGTGCCAGCAGTGATTCTTGGGAAAGCACAGATACGCAGTATTTT; CDR3aa: CASSDSWESTDTQYF
v_gene: TRBV20-1; abundance: .; d_gene: TRBD2; j_gene: TRBJ2-1; CDR3nt: TGCAGTGCTAGAGATCTTCTAGCGGGAGTGGATGAGCGGTTCTTC; CDR3aa: CSARDLLAGVDERFF
v_gene: TRBV12-3/TRBV12-4; abundance: .; d_gene: .; j_gene: TRBJ2-1; CDR3nt: TGTGCCAGCAGCCGAGGACGACCGGACAATGAGCAGTTCTTC; CDR3aa: CASSRGRPDNEQFF
v_gene: TRBV14; abundance: .; d_gene: .; j_gene: TRBJ2-3; CDR3nt: TGTGCCAGCAGCCAAGACCGGAGGAGCACAGATACGCAGTATTTT; CDR3aa: CASSQDRRSTDTQYF
v_gene: TRBV5-1; abundance: .; d_gene: .; j_gene: TRBJ1-6; CDR3nt: TGCGCCAGCAGCTTGGAACAGGGTGAGAGTTCACCCCTCCACTTT; CDR3aa: CASSLEQGESSPLHF
v_gene: TRBV5-6; abundance: .; d_gene: .; j_gene: TRBJ1-2; CDR3nt: TGTGCCAGCAGCCGCTTGTCCAGAGACTATGGCTACACCTTC; CDR3aa: CASSRLSRDYGYTF
v_gene: TRBV7-9; abundance: .; d_gene: TRBD1; j_gene: TRBJ2-3; CDR3nt: TGTGCCAGCAGACGGACAGGGAGTGAAGATACGCAGTATTTT; CDR3aa: CASRRTGSEDTQYF
v_gene: TRBV5-4; abundance: .; d_gene: .; j_gene: TRBJ2-2; CDR3nt: TGTGCCAGCAGCTTGGTCTCAGGACGGGCCGGGGAGCTGTTTTTT; CDR3aa: CASSLVSGRAGELFF